A single sample is the source of the 25 T cell receptor beta chains below, sequenced in a study of cytomegalovirus exposure and HLA in healthy donors. Here immunoSEQ multiplex PCR was the method, and the copy in TCRdb shows in-frame clones only, minus some. The profile shows some 110,000 clones, roughly 88% of them singletons. Source material: PBMCs. All receptors come from a man younger than 35 in good health and CMV-seronegative.

Details on this clone: A read error may account for a junction end that differs from germline. The chain is built from TRBV7-9 and TRBJ1-4, with TRBD1 matching 8 bases. CDR1 and CDR2 (germline): SEHNR, FQNEAQ (reference sequence). The CDR3 is made up of 12 amino acids. DNA for the CDR3: TGTGCCAGCAGCTTACAAGGACAGGGACTCGTCTTT. Protein sequence: CASSLQGQGLVF.

V usage is TRBV30 and J usage is TRBJ2-2, with 8 bases lining up with TRBD1. Unmatched junction bases numbered 3, after V lost 5 bases and J lost 4 bases. Germline V gives CDR1 GTSNPN, CDR2 SVGIG (reference sequence). This CDR3 is 13 amino acids long. The CDR3 coding sequence is TGTGCCTGGGCCAGGGGGCCCACCGGGGAGCTGTTTTTT. Protein: CAWARGPTGELFF.

V usage is TRBV4-1 and J usage is TRBJ2-1; 15 nucleotides line up with TRBD2. J lost 4 bases, V lost 4 bases, and 11 bases had no gene match. The CDR3 totals 19 residues. Looked up from germline, CDR1 is MGHRA and CDR2 is YSYEKL. Here the CDR3 reads CASSPGLAGGLAQYNEQFF. The CDR3 bases are TGCGCCAGCAGCCCGGGACTAGCGGGGGGACTCGCTCAATACAATGAGCAGTTCTTC.

In DNA form, the CDR3 reads TGTGCCAGCAGGCCGGGACAGATCGAAGGTCAGCCCCAGCATTTT. Its protein is CASRPGQIEGQPQHF. The J gene is TRBJ1-5, the V gene TRBV27, with TRBD1 identical over 7 bases. The CDR3 runs to 15 residues. Germline assignment: CDR1 MNHEY and CDR2 SMNVEV (reference sequence). V shed 6 bases and J 6 bases; nucleotides not matched to a gene: 11.

There are a few counts of this clone. The chain has TRBV7-8 and TRBJ1-3; 8 nucleotides line up with TRBD1. Germline V gene data show CDR1 as SGHVS and CDR2 as FQNEAQ. This CDR3 comprises 16 residues. J gave up 0 bases and V 11 bases, and 12 bases lay outside the gene matches. The CDR3 coding sequence is TGTGCCTCCGGACAGGGAGTATCGCTCTCTGGAAACACCATATATTTT. Its protein is CASGQGVSLSGNTIYF.

This clone was detected a few times. The V and J genes are TRBV19 and TRBJ1-1; no firm D call. V lost 6 bases to trimming and J lost 4 bases, with 15 bases between them. The CDR3 is made up of 14 amino acids. Germline CDR1 reads LNHDA; CDR2 reads SQIVND (reference sequence). The CDR3 sequence is CASSLQAIGTEAFF. The CDR3 bases are TGTGCCAGTAGCTTGCAGGCAATCGGCACTGAAGCTTTCTTT.

The chain is built from TRBV28 and TRBJ2-2; TRBD2 matches at 9 bases. This CDR3 spans 16 amino acids. V gave up 3 bases and J gave up 9 bases; unmatched junction bases: 11. Germline loops: CDR1 MDHEN, CDR2 SYDVKM. The DNA for the CDR3 is TGTGCCAGCAGTTTGGCCAGCGGGAGGACCTCGAGGGAGCTGTTTTTT. It codes for CASSLASGRTSRELFF.

This clone was seen just once. J is TRBJ1-5 and V is TRBV28, with 12 bases that match TRBD1. Germline trimming cut 6 bases from V and 4 bases from J; bases unmatched to any gene: 7. The CDR3 covers 16 residues. CDR1 is MDHEN and CDR2 is SYDVKM in the germline V gene. The DNA for the CDR3 is TGTGCCAGCAGCTCCGGGGACAGGGGGCGTAATCAGCCCCAGCATTTT. This sequence encodes CASSSGDRGRNQPQHF.

The DNA for the CDR3 is TGTGCCAGCAGTGAAGTGTCCACCAGGTCTCATTCACCCCTCCACTTT. Its translation: CASSEVSTRSHSPLHF. The V call is TRBV6-1, the J call TRBJ1-6; D gene unclear. V was shortened by 1 base and J by 8 bases, with 15 bases between the two germline ends. CDR1 is MNHNS, CDR2 SASEGT, per germline. This CDR3 region has 16 residues.

V usage is TRBV4-1 and J usage is TRBJ2-7; D remains unclear. The V gene lost 0 bases and the J gene lost 1 base, with 4 bases spanning the gap. CDR1 is MGHRA and CDR2 is YSYEKL in the germline V gene. This CDR3 spans 13 amino acids. As DNA, the CDR3 is TGCGCCAGCAGCCAAGACTTGTCCTACGAGCAGTACTTC. The encoded protein is CASSQDLSYEQYF.

The rearrangement links TRBV28 to TRBJ1-2; 9 bases are shared with TRBD1. Germline CDR1 is MDHEN and CDR2 is SYDVKM. V trimming: 3 bases; J trimming: 7 bases; junction bases outside the gene matches: 9. This CDR3 is 15 amino acids long. The DNA of the CDR3 is TGTGCCAGCAGTTTCCCGGGACAGGGATTTTTTGGCTACACCTTC. Translating gives CASSFPGQGFFGYTF.

This chain joins TRBV5-1 and TRBJ1-2; tentative D call: TRBD1 (6 bases). There are 17 residues in the CDR3. Germline CDR1 reads SGHRS; CDR2 reads YFSETQ. Deletions cut 1 base from V and 8 bases from J, with 24 bases between. CDR3 sequence: CASSLWGGPLEGEGYTF. In DNA form, the CDR3 reads TGCGCCAGCAGCTTGTGGGGGGGCCCCCTTGAGGGGGAAGGCTACACCTTC.

The chain recombines TRBV7-8 with TRBJ2-7; 8 nucleotides match TRBD2. The length of the CDR3 is 14 residues. V lost 3 bases to trimming and J lost 1 base; unmatched junction nucleotides: 2. Germline CDR1 SGHVS, CDR2 FQNEAQ. This CDR3 reads CASSFTSGSYEQYF. As DNA, the CDR3 is TGTGCCAGCAGCTTCACTAGCGGATCCTACGAGCAGTACTTC.

This clone has just one count. The V call is TRBV6-5, the J call TRBJ2-5, with 14 bases lining up with TRBD2. This CDR3 is built from 16 residues. Germline loops: CDR1 MNHEY, CDR2 SVGAGI. V dropped 4 bases and J dropped 4; count of bases not matched to a gene: 5. Here the CDR3 DNA reads TGTGCCAGCAGTTTCGGACTAGCGGGAGGTAGAGAGACCCAGTACTTC. Translation gives CASSFGLAGGRETQYF.

V usage is TRBV28 and J usage is TRBJ2-1; D remains ambiguous. The CDR3 consists of 13 residues. Germline values: CDR1 MDHEN, CDR2 SYDVKM. V was clipped by 7 bases and J by 5 bases, with 12 bases between them. The CDR3 DNA follows: TGTGCCAGCACCGTAAACAGAGACAATGAGCAGTTCTTC. Translating it yields CASTVNRDNEQFF.

The genes are TRBV28 and TRBJ2-5; 10 bases fit TRBD2. CDR3 length: 15 amino acids. From germline, CDR1 is MDHEN and CDR2 SYDVKM. With 3 bases clipped from V and 3 bases from J, the junction kept 4 bases outside the gene matches. The CDR3 nucleotides read TGTGCCAGCAGTTTGTCAGCGGGGGGGGAAGAGACCCAGTACTTC. Translating gives CASSLSAGGEETQYF.

The V gene is TRBV9, the J gene TRBJ1-3; D is undetermined. V was cut by 4 bases and J by 3 bases, with 8 bases left in between. CDR3 length: 13 amino acids. The germline CDR1 and CDR2 sequences are SGDLS and YYNGEE. Here the CDR3 DNA reads TGTGCCAGCAGCCCCGAGGTTGGAAACACCATATATTTT. It codes for CASSPEVGNTIYF.

This sequence joins TRBV6-1 and TRBJ2-5; a weak D match, TRBD1 (5 bases). This CDR3 is built from 15 residues. From germline, CDR1 is MNHNS and CDR2 SASEGT. V dropped 1 base and J dropped 1 base, with 10 bases sitting between them. The CDR3, as DNA: TGTGCCAGCAGTGAAGTCCCAGGGCCCCAAGAGACCCAGTACTTC. Protein sequence: CASSEVPGPQETQYF.

The sample holds a few counts of this clone. V usage is TRBV28 and J usage is TRBJ1-1, with 7 nucleotides matching TRBD1. This CDR3 has 15 amino acids. V lost 3 bases and J lost 7; bases outside the gene matches: 11. CDR1 and CDR2 (germline): MDHEN, SYDVKM. CDR3: CASSFGLTGSNEAFF. In DNA form, the CDR3 reads TGTGCCAGCAGTTTCGGGCTGACAGGGTCGAATGAAGCTTTCTTT.

The chain joins TRBV4-3 to TRBJ2-5, with 10 bases lining up with TRBD2. The germline CDR1 and CDR2 sequences are LGHNA and YSLEER. V lost 0 bases, J lost 1 base, and 5 bases stayed unmatched. The CDR3 spans 17 residues. The CDR3: CASSQDESSGGQETQYF. DNA for the CDR3: TGCGCCAGCAGCCAAGATGAGTCTAGCGGGGGCCAAGAGACCCAGTACTTC.

The rearrangement joins TRBV10-2 to TRBJ1-6, with 9 bases aligning to TRBD1. This CDR3 has 16 residues. The V and J ends lost 2 bases and 8 bases, in that order; junction bases with no gene match: 7. Germline CDR1 WSHSY, CDR2 SAAADI. This CDR3 is CASSEPGQGWYSPLHF. The CDR3 DNA is TGCGCCAGCAGTGAGCCCGGACAGGGGTGGTATTCACCCCTCCACTTT.

This clone was observed once. The sample carries other DNA sequences with the same CDR3. V usage is TRBV18 and J usage is TRBJ2-5; D call uncertain. The CDR3 sequence is 12 residues long. Germline-derived CDR1 and CDR2 are KGHSH and LQKENI. The V end lost 0 bases, the J end lost 5 bases, and 4 bases lay between the germline ends. CDR3 bases: TGTGCCAGCTCACCACCCCTGGAGACCCAGTACTTC. It codes for CASSPPLETQYF.

The chain links TRBV19 to TRBJ1-5, with 11 bases aligning to TRBD1. The CDR3 covers 17 residues. CDR1 and CDR2 from the germline V gene are LNHDA and SQIVND (reference sequence). V lost 3 bases and J lost 1; bases outside the gene matches: 5. This chain's CDR3 is CASSIGTGGWSNQPQHF. CDR3 DNA sequence: TGTGCCAGTAGTATTGGGACAGGGGGTTGGAGCAATCAGCCCCAGCATTTT. Variable domain in full (rest from reference TRBV19 and TRBJ1-5): DGGITQSPKYLFRKEGQNVTLSCEQNLNHDAMYWYRQDPGQGLRLIYYSQIVNDFQKGDIAEGYSVSREKKESFPLTVTSAQKNPTAFYLCASSIGTGGWSNQPQHFGDGTRLSIL.

The chain combines TRBV4-1 with TRBJ1-2, with 7 nucleotides matching TRBD1. Per the germline V gene, CDR1 is MGHRA and CDR2 is YSYEKL. V was pared by 4 bases and J by 3 bases, with 20 bases of the junction left unmatched. The CDR3 has 19 amino acids. CDR3 region: CASSPGRPRQTGRDYGYTF. The DNA of the CDR3 is TGCGCCAGCAGCCCGGGGCGACCTAGGCAGACAGGGCGGGACTATGGCTACACCTTC.

CDR3 region: CASSSGLTSSYEQYF. CDR3 in DNA: TGTGCCAGCAGCTCCGGACTGACGAGCTCCTACGAGCAGTACTTC. V usage is TRBV5-4 and J usage is TRBJ2-7, with D perhaps matching TRBD2 (5 bases). This CDR3 is 15 amino acids long. The V end was cut by 3 bases, the J end by 0 bases, with 13 bases between. Germline V gene sequence: CDR1 SGHNT, CDR2 YYREEE (reference sequence). The full variable domain, completed using reference TRBV5-4 and TRBJ2-7, is ETGVTQSPTHLIKTRGQQVTLRCSSQSGHNTVSWYQQALGQGPQFIFQYYREEENGRGNFPPRFSGLQFPNYSSELNVNALELDDSALYLCASSSGLTSSYEQYFGPGTRLTVT.